This entry describes one T cell receptor (beta chain). The entry originates in a study of T cell changes during pregnancy in multiple sclerosis. Sequenced by immunoSEQ multiplex PCR; TCRdb stores in-frame clones only, minus some. The sample holds fewer than 20,000 clones, around 97% seen once. This CDR3 contains 15 residues. Trimming removed 1 base at V and 2 bases at J, with 9 bases between. Germline values: CDR1 SGHRS, CDR2 YFSETQ. This chain joins TRBV5-1 and TRBJ2-2, with D tentatively TRBD1 (5 bases). The origin of this receptor is a female donor with multiple sclerosis, enrolled in a pregnancy study. The sequences come from peripheral blood, collected in the third trimester of pregnancy. The CDR3 nucleotides read TGCGCCAGCAGCTTGAGTCAGGGTAACACCGGGGAGCTGTTTTTT. It translates to CASSLSQGNTGELFF. Based on the CDR3 plus reference TRBV5-1 and TRBJ2-2, the full variable domain is KAGVTQTPRYLIKTRGQQVTLSCSPISGHRSVSWYQQTPGQGLQFLFEYFSETQRNKGNFPGRFSGRQFSNSRSEMNVSTLELGDSALYLCASSLSQGNTGELFFGEGSRLTVL.